The 13 T cell receptor beta chains given below trace back to one sample, sequenced in a study of T cell responses to AZD1222 COVID-19 vaccine. The method was immunoSEQ multiplex PCR; TCRdb's version includes in-frame clones alone and lacks a portion of them. The sample holds 150,000 to 200,000 clones, 85% to 95% seen once. Sample: peripheral blood, taken 28 days after the second dose of the MenACWY control vaccine. The receptors derive from an adult who received the MenACWY meningococcal vaccine as a control.

The CDR3 spells CASKPTSAGETQYF. CDR3 nucleotide sequence: TGTGCCAGCAAGCCGACTAGCGCGGGGGAGACCCAGTACTTC. The chain has TRBV28 and TRBJ2-5; the match to TRBD2 covers 8 bases. The CDR3 sequence is 14 residues long. Per the germline V gene, CDR1 is MDHEN and CDR2 is SYDVKM. V shed 7 bases and J 5 bases; nucleotides not matched to a gene: 9.

The gene calls are TRBV9 and TRBJ2-5; D perhaps matches TRBD2 (7 bases). V dropped 1 base and J dropped 1 base, with 8 bases sitting between them. The CDR3 runs to 14 residues. The germline V gene has CDR1 SGDLS and CDR2 YYNGEE. The CDR3 reads CASSVRGAQETQYF. In nucleotides, the CDR3 is TGTGCCAGCAGCGTACGGGGGGCCCAAGAGACCCAGTACTTC. Together with reference TRBV9 and TRBJ2-5, the CDR3 gives the full variable domain: DSGVTQTPKHLITATGQRVTLRCSPRSGDLSVYWYQQSLDQGLQFLIQYYNGEERAKGNILERFSAQQFPDLHSELNLSSLELGDSALYFCASSVRGAQETQYFGPGTRLLVL.

The CDR3 spells CASSPIPTGRGYTF. The CDR3 nucleotides are TGTGCCAGCAGTCCTATCCCCACAGGGAGGGGCTACACCTTC. V usage is TRBV28 and J usage is TRBJ1-2; D might be TRBD1 (6 bases). Per germline, CDR1 MDHEN and CDR2 SYDVKM. This CDR3 region has 14 residues. Trimming took off 5 bases at V and 8 bases at J, with 18 bases between the two ends.

The gene calls are TRBV6-5 and TRBJ1-5, with TRBD1 matching over 8 bases. Germline CDR1 and CDR2: MNHEY and SVGAGI. Trimming removed 6 bases from V and 6 bases from J; junction bases left unmatched: 10. This CDR3 has 15 amino acids. CDR3 nucleotides: TGTGCCAGCAGCCTTGGAGGGACAGGCAGTCAGCCCCAGCATTTT. Protein: CASSLGGTGSQPQHF.

The rearrangement joins TRBV27 to TRBJ1-1; D not resolved. V shed 5 bases and J shed 1 base, with 11 bases lying between them. The CDR3 has 14 amino acids. In germline, CDR1 is MNHEY, CDR2 SMNVEV (reference sequence). The CDR3 sequence: CASSIGPGNTEAFF. CDR3 nucleotides: TGTGCCAGCAGTATCGGACCTGGGAACACTGAAGCTTTCTTT.

J is TRBJ1-1 and V is TRBV6-6; D possibly corresponds to TRBD1 (5 bases). The CDR3 has 13 residues. Germline assignment: CDR1 MNHNY and CDR2 SVGAGI (reference sequence). Trimming cost V 4 bases and J 1 base, with 7 bases left between them. CDR3 nucleotide sequence: TGTGCCAGCAGTTTTACAGGGAACACTGAAGCTTTCTTT. It yields the protein CASSFTGNTEAFF.

The chain is built from TRBV19 and TRBJ1-2; perhaps TRBD1 as D (6 bases). Looked up from germline, CDR1 is LNHDA and CDR2 is SQIVND (reference sequence). Trimming stripped 8 bases from V and 4 bases from J, with 17 bases between. CDR3 length: 14 residues. The DNA of the CDR3 is TGTGCCAGTCTCACAGGGAGTGTCGGCTATGGCTACACCTTC. The encoded protein is CASLTGSVGYGYTF.

The chain has TRBV5-4 and TRBJ1-2; tentatively, D is TRBD1 (5 bases). This CDR3 has 15 amino acids. In germline, CDR1 is SGHNT, CDR2 YYREEE (reference sequence). V lost 4 bases and J lost 10, with 23 bases in between. CDR3 DNA: TGTGCCAGCAGCCCGGTACAGGTTCCCCCCCATGACTACACCTTC. It specifies CASSPVQVPPHDYTF.

The chain recombines TRBV19 with TRBJ1-3; D remains unclear. Trimming pared 10 bases from V and 6 bases from J, leaving 16 bases between. Germline V gene data show CDR1 as LNHDA and CDR2 as SQIVND (reference sequence). The CDR3 sequence is 13 residues long. In DNA, the CDR3 is TGTGCCACCAAGGAGGGAATGGCAAACACCATATATTTT. Translated, it gives CATKEGMANTIYF.

The chain recombines TRBV19 with TRBJ1-4; the D is unclear. The germline V gene has CDR1 LNHDA and CDR2 SQIVND (reference sequence). The V gene lost 3 bases and the J gene lost 0 bases, with 5 bases spanning the gap. The CDR3 consists of 14 residues. The CDR3 loop is CASSILPTNEKLFF. As DNA, the CDR3 is TGTGCCAGTAGTATCCTCCCAACTAATGAAAAACTGTTTTTT.

The chain combines TRBV2 with TRBJ1-2; D is unclear. CDR1 is SNHLY, CDR2 FYNNEI, per germline. The ends were cut back, 6 bases at V and 7 bases at J, with 18 bases in the middle. This CDR3 is built from 14 residues. CDR3 DNA sequence: TGTGCCAGCAGCAGCGGACTCTCAGTAGGTGGCTACACCTTC. Translating it yields CASSSGLSVGGYTF.

The chain uses TRBV9 and TRBJ1-1, with no clear D. Deletions cut 0 bases from V and 4 bases from J, with 7 bases between. This CDR3 comprises 13 residues. CDR1 SGDLS and CDR2 YYNGEE come from the germline V gene. The CDR3 loop reads CASSVVEGTEAFF. The CDR3 DNA follows: TGTGCCAGCAGCGTAGTAGAAGGCACTGAAGCTTTCTTT.

The rearrangement joins TRBV9 to TRBJ1-1; TRBD1 aligns across 10 bases. In germline, CDR1 is SGDLS, CDR2 YYNGEE. This CDR3 contains 18 residues. V shed 4 bases, J shed 0 bases, and the junction held 12 bases outside the gene matches. CDR3 region: CASSRLSGTGVMNTEAFF. For the CDR3, the DNA is TGTGCCAGCAGCCGCCTTTCCGGGACAGGGGTTATGAACACTGAAGCTTTCTTT.